The 6 T cell receptor beta chains given below trace back to one sample, sequenced in a study of Ad26.COV2.S vaccination and SARS-CoV-2 variants. Assay used: immunoSEQ multiplex PCR; TCRdb lists only in-frame clones, some missing. This table has about 350,000 clones, 88% appearing once. Treatment indicated: about 20 received Ad26.COV2.S at low or high dose, single or two shots; 5 received placebo; per-sample allocation not given. Following the first vaccine or placebo injection, samples were taken on day 63. Sequencing was performed on peripheral blood, taken in a trial of Ad26.COV2.S vaccine versus placebo. The receptors here all came from a person aged 18-60 years who received the Ad26.COV2.S COVID-19 vaccine or a placebo.

The V and J genes are TRBV27 and TRBJ1-1; D gene uncertain. This CDR3 spans 14 amino acids. V was shortened by 3 bases and J by 5 bases, with 13 bases between the two germline ends. Germline V gives CDR1 MNHEY, CDR2 SMNVEV (reference sequence). CDR3 sequence reads: CASSLSNRRTEAFF. CDR3 sequence (DNA): TGTGCCAGCAGTTTGAGTAATAGGCGGACTGAAGCTTTCTTT.

This clone was picked up one time. The genes are TRBV5-1 and TRBJ2-7; 9 bases fit TRBD1. After removal of 4 bases from V and 7 bases from J, the junction contained 12 bases not matched to a gene. The germline CDR1 and CDR2 sequences are SGHRS and YFSETQ. The CDR3 is made up of 15 amino acids. CDR3 coding DNA: TGCGCCAGCAGCCCCGGGACAGGGACTTCATGGGAGCAGTACTTC. Translation gives CASSPGTGTSWEQYF.

The V and J genes are TRBV7-6 and TRBJ2-1; D gene uncertain. The V end was cut by 1 base, the J end by 3 bases, with 10 bases between. The CDR3 spans 15 residues. Germline V gene sequence: CDR1 SGHVS, CDR2 FNYEAQ. This CDR3 reads CASSLEADLYNEQFF. In nucleotides, the CDR3 is TGTGCCAGCAGCTTAGAGGCGGATCTCTACAATGAGCAGTTCTTC.

This rearrangement joins TRBV5-6 to TRBJ1-6, with D unresolved. The germline gives CDR1 SGHDT, CDR2 YYEEEE. The CDR3 totals 17 residues. The V end was cut by 4 bases, the J end by 5 bases, with 19 bases between. The CDR3 bases are TGTGCCAGCAGCCTCCGACCCCTTGGGCAAGATAATTCACCCCTCCACTTT. Its translation: CASSLRPLGQDNSPLHF.

This rearrangement joins TRBV19 to TRBJ1-3; D ambiguous. Trimming shortened V by 5 bases and J by 4 bases, and 9 bases separated the two germline ends. CDR1 is LNHDA and CDR2 is SQIVND in the germline V gene (reference sequence). The CDR3 is 13 residues long. This chain's CDR3 is CASSVKGGNTIYF. DNA for the CDR3: TGTGCCAGTAGTGTAAAAGGGGGAAACACCATATATTTT.

The gene calls are TRBV4-3 and TRBJ2-2; 9 nucleotides match TRBD1. The CDR3 has 14 amino acids. Germline lookup yields CDR1 LGHNA and CDR2 YSLEER. With 8 bases clipped from V and 2 bases from J, the junction kept 3 bases outside the gene matches. The CDR3 reads CASRQGVNTGELFF. DNA for the CDR3: TGCGCCAGCCGACAGGGGGTTAACACCGGGGAGCTGTTTTTT.